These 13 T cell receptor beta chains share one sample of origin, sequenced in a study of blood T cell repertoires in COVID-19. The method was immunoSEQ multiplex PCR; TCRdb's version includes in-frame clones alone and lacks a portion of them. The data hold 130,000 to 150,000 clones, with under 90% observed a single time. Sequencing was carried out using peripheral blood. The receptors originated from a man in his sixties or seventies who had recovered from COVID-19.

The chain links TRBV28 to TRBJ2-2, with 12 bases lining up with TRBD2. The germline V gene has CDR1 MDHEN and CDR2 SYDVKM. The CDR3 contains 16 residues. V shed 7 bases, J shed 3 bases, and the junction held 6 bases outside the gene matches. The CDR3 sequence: CASKLAGGAHTGELFF. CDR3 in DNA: TGTGCCAGCAAACTAGCGGGAGGTGCACACACCGGGGAGCTGTTTTTT.

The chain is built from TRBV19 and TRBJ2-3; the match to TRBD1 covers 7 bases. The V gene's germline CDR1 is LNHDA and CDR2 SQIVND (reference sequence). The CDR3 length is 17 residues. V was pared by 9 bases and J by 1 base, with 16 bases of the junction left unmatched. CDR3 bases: TGTGCCAGCACGAATCAACCTGACAGGGCCCGCACAGATACGCAGTATTTT. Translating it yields CASTNQPDRARTDTQYF.

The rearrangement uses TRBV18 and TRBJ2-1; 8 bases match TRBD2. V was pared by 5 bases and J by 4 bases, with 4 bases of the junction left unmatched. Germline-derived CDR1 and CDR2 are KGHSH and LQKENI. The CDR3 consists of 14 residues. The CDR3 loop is CASSALAGYNEQFF. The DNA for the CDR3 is TGTGCCAGCTCAGCGTTAGCGGGGTACAATGAGCAGTTCTTC.

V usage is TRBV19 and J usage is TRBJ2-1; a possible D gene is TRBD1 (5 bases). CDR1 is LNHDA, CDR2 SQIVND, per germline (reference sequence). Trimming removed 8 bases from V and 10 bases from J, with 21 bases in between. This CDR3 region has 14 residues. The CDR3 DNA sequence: TGTGCCAGTGCAAACAGGCTGGCTTGGGGCGAGCAGTTCTTC. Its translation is CASANRLAWGEQFF.

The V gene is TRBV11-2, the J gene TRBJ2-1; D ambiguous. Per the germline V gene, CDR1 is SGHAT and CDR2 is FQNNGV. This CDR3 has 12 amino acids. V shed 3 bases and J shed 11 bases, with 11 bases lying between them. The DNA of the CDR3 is TGTGCCAGCAGCTTTTCCAGAAATAAGCAGTTCTTC. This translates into CASSFSRNKQFF.

The CDR3 sequence is CSVGTDYNEQFF. CDR3 DNA: TGCAGCGTTGGGACAGACTACAATGAGCAGTTCTTC. The V call is TRBV29-1, the J call TRBJ2-1; perhaps TRBD1 as D (6 bases). Germline CDR1 and CDR2: SQVTM and ANQGSEA. The CDR3 extends over 12 amino acids. V shed 4 bases and J shed 3 bases, with 7 bases lying between them.

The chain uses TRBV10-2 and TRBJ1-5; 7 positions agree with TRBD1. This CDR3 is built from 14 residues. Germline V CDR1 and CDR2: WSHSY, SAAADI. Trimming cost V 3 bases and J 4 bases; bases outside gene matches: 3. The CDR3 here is CASSDPTGNQPQHF. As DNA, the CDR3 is TGCGCCAGCAGTGACCCGACAGGGAATCAGCCCCAGCATTTT.

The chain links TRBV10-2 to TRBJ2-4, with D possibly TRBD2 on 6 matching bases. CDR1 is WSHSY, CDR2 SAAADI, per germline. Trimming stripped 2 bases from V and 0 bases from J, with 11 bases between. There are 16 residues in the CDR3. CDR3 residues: CASSESSGLAKNIQYF. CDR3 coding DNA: TGCGCCAGCAGTGAGAGTAGCGGACTAGCCAAAAACATTCAGTACTTC.

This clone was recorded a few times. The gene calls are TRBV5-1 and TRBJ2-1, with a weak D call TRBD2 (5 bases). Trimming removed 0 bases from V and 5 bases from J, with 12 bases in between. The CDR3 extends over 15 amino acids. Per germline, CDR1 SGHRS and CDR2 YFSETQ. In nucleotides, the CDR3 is TGCGCCAGCAGCTTGGCCTTTCTAGCCAACAATGAGCAGTTCTTC. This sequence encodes CASSLAFLANNEQFF.

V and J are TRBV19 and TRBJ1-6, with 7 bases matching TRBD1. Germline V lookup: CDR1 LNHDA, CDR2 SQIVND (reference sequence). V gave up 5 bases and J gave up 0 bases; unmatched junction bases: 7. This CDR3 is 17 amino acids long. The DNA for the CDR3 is TGTGCCAGTAGTCCGCTCGCAGGGGGCTCCTATAATTCACCCCTCCACTTT. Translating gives CASSPLAGGSYNSPLHF. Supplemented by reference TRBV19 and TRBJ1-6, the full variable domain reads DGGITQSPKYLFRKEGQNVTLSCEQNLNHDAMYWYRQDPGQGLRLIYYSQIVNDFQKGDIAEGYSVSREKKESFPLTVTSAQKNPTAFYLCASSPLAGGSYNSPLHFGNGTRLTVT.

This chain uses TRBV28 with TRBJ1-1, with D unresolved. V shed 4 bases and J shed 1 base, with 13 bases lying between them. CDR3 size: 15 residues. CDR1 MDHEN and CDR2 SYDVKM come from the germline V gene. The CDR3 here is CASSSSFGENTEAFF. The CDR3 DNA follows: TGTGCCAGCAGTTCCAGTTTCGGGGAGAACACTGAAGCTTTCTTT.

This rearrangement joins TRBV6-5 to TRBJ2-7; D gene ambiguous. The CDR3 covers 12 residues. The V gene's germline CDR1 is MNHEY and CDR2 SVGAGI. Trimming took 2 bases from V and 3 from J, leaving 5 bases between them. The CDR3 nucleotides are TGTGCCAGCAGTTACAGCGACTACGAGCAGTACTTC. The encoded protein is CASSYSDYEQYF.

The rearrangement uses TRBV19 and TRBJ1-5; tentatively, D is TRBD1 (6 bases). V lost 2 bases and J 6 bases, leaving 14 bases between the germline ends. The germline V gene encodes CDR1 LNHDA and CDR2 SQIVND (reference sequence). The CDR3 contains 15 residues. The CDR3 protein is CASSIYGGGGQPQHF. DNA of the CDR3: TGTGCCAGTAGTATATACGGGGGCGGGGGTCAGCCCCAGCATTTT.